A single sample gave rise to the 25 T cell receptor beta chains below, sequenced in a study of identical twins. In TCRdb, the 5' RACE reads were re-called with MiXCR into one record per CDR3 protein. Of 700,000 or so distinct CDR3 sequences in the sample, 21% are singletons; the top ten hold around 4.4%. The data also belong to a second study, concerning T cells expressing NK-cell markers.

The sequencing sample was made of PBMCs. The receptors shown here come from a young woman in good health.

The genes are TRBV24-1 and TRBJ2-1; TRBD1 aligns across 8 bases. Trimming removed 2 bases from V and 7 bases from J; junction bases left unmatched: 6. This CDR3 comprises 15 residues. CDR1 is KGHDR and CDR2 is SFDVKD in the germline V gene. The CDR3 reads CATSDSTTGGNEQFF. For the CDR3, the DNA is TGTGCCACCAGTGATTCAACCACAGGGGGGAATGAGCAGTTCTTC.

The CDR3 DNA reads TGTGCCAGCAGTGACGGCCGGGACGAGCCCCAGCATTTT. This encodes CASSDGRDEPQHF. The chain links TRBV12-3 or TRBV12-4 to TRBJ1-5; D possibly corresponds to TRBD1 (5 bases). Trimming took 5 bases from V and 8 from J, leaving 13 bases between them. The CDR3 totals 13 residues.

CDR3 sequence: CATSYRDLHNEKLFF. DNA for the CDR3: TGTGCCACCAGTTACCGGGACCTACATAATGAAAAACTGTTTTTT. The chain links TRBV24-1 to TRBJ1-4; the D gene is possibly TRBD1 (5 bases). Per germline, CDR1 KGHDR and CDR2 SFDVKD. The ends were cut back, 6 bases at V and 4 bases at J, with 14 bases in the middle. The CDR3 totals 15 residues.

This clonotype was seen more than once but under ten times. The chain uses TRBV4-3 and TRBJ2-7, with 7 bases aligning to TRBD2. The CDR3 is 14 amino acids. J gave up 1 base and V 6 bases, and 6 bases lay outside the gene matches. Germline V gene data show CDR1 as LGHNA and CDR2 as YSLEER. This CDR3 is CASSLERDSYEQYF. The DNA of the CDR3 is TGCGCCAGCAGTCTGGAGCGGGATTCCTACGAGCAGTACTTC.

The chain is built from TRBV20-1 and TRBJ2-3; D not certain. Germline values: CDR1 DFQATT, CDR2 SNEGSKA (reference sequence). This CDR3 has 15 amino acids. V lost 2 bases, J lost 3 bases, and 15 bases lay in between. DNA for the CDR3: TGCAGTGCTAGATTACCCCTTCTGGCGACAGATACGCAGTATTTT. It codes for CSARLPLLATDTQYF.

V and J are TRBV29-1 and TRBJ2-3, with D perhaps matching TRBD1 (6 bases). Trimming shortened V by 7 bases and J by 0 bases, and 11 bases separated the two germline ends. This CDR3 is 13 amino acids long. CDR1 SQVTM and CDR2 ANQGSEA come from the germline V gene. The CDR3 DNA reads TGCAGCGGACTACAGGGAAGCACAGATACGCAGTATTTT. This codes for CSGLQGSTDTQYF.

In this sample, this clonotype turned up a few times. V usage is TRBV29-1 and J usage is TRBJ2-3, with unresolved D. The germline CDR1 and CDR2 sequences are SQVTM and ANQGSEA. CDR3 length: 14 amino acids. Trimming took 5 bases from V and 2 from J, leaving 14 bases between them. The CDR3 loop reads CSVLQGFPTDTQYF. As DNA, the CDR3 is TGCAGCGTTCTGCAAGGCTTTCCCACAGATACGCAGTATTTT.

The rearrangement joins TRBV5-1 to TRBJ2-2; perhaps TRBD2 as D (7 bases). Trimming took off 5 bases at V and 1 base at J, with 15 bases between the two ends. This CDR3 is built from 16 residues. Germline CDR1 is SGHRS and CDR2 is YFSETQ. The CDR3: CASRPRGGENTGELFF. Here the CDR3 DNA reads TGCGCCAGCAGGCCACGCGGGGGCGAGAACACCGGGGAGCTGTTTTTT.

This clonotype was recorded a few times. The J gene is TRBJ2-3, the V gene TRBV6-5; TRBD1 might be the D (7 bases). This CDR3 has 19 residues. V lost 0 bases, J lost 5 bases, and 24 bases lay in between. Germline values: CDR1 MNHEY, CDR2 SVGAGI. The CDR3 DNA sequence: TGTGCCAGCAGTTACTCGCTTAGGGCAGGGGGGTCCAAAAGAGATACGCAGTATTTT. Protein sequence: CASSYSLRAGGSKRDTQYF.

This clonotype was detected only a few times. The chain is built from TRBV7-2 and TRBJ2-2; the D gene is possibly TRBD2 (5 bases). CDR3 length: 15 residues. Per the germline V gene, CDR1 is SGHTA and CDR2 is FQGNSA. V lost 5 bases, J lost 3 bases, and 13 bases lay in between. The CDR3: CASSPRRGDTGELFF. The CDR3 nucleotides read TGTGCCAGCAGCCCCCGTCGGGGAGACACCGGGGAGCTGTTTTTT.

The rearrangement uses TRBV5-1 and TRBJ2-4; a possible D gene is TRBD1 (5 bases). The V end was cut by 0 bases, the J end by 8 bases, with 12 bases between. The CDR3 has 14 residues. Germline V gene lookup returns CDR1 SGHRS and CDR2 YFSETQ. The CDR3, as DNA: TGCGCCAGCAGCTTGGTCTCAGGGTCGGACATTCAGTACTTC. Translating it yields CASSLVSGSDIQYF.

The chain couples TRBV12-5 to TRBJ1-2; D might be TRBD1 (5 bases). The ends were cut back, 2 bases at V and 0 bases at J, with 13 bases in the middle. CDR1 and CDR2 (germline): LGHNT, FRNRAP. The CDR3 contains 16 residues. This chain's CDR3 is CASGLPRGVPNYGYTF. CDR3 nucleotides: TGTGCTAGTGGTTTGCCGCGGGGGGTTCCTAACTATGGCTACACCTTC.

The J gene is TRBJ2-3, the V gene TRBV7-2; tentatively, D is TRBD2 (5 bases). Germline V CDR1 and CDR2: SGHTA, FQGNSA. The CDR3 has 14 amino acids. V shed 5 bases and J shed 6 bases, with 15 bases lying between them. The CDR3 region has the DNA TGTGCCAGCAGCCGACGGAGGACGGGGGATACGCAGTATTTT. Amino acid sequence: CASSRRRTGDTQYF.

This clonotype was picked up many times. The chain is built from TRBV29-1 and TRBJ2-5; TRBD2 is a possible D gene (5 bases). Trimming left V 3 bases short and J 4 bases short, with 9 bases between. The CDR3 is 12 residues long. Germline V lookup: CDR1 SQVTM, CDR2 ANQGSEA. The CDR3: CSVDGKRETQYF. The CDR3 DNA follows: TGCAGCGTTGACGGGAAGAGAGAGACCCAGTACTTC.

This clonotype showed up just a few times. The rearrangement links TRBV10-1 to TRBJ2-5; D may match TRBD1 or TRBD2 (5 bases each). Germline V gene lookup returns CDR1 WNHNN and CDR2 SYGVQD (reference sequence). The CDR3 extends over 16 amino acids. Trimming took 0 bases from V and 7 from J, leaving 18 bases between them. CDR3 bases: TGCGCCAGCAGTGAGTCGGGGCTGCAGGCGGCGGGGACCCAGTACTTC. Protein product: CASSESGLQAAGTQYF.

The chain combines TRBV7-2 with TRBJ2-7; 7 nucleotides line up with TRBD1. Germline loops: CDR1 SGHTA, CDR2 FQGNSA. This CDR3 contains 17 residues. V lost 2 bases and J lost 0; bases outside the gene matches: 10. CDR3 DNA sequence: TGTGCCAGCAGCTTAAAGGCCGGACAGGCGCTCTCCTACGAGCAGTACTTC. The encoded protein is CASSLKAGQALSYEQYF.

At least ten counts were recorded for this clonotype. CDR3 loop: CASSSGPGNEQFF. The DNA for the CDR3 is TGTGCCAGCAGTTCAGGACCGGGCAATGAGCAGTTCTTC. This sequence joins TRBV6-5 and TRBJ2-1; no clear D gene. This CDR3 is built from 13 residues. Between the trimmed V and J ends, which lost 4 bases and 6 bases, there was a span of 10 bases. Germline V gives CDR1 MNHEY, CDR2 SVGAGI.

The table lists this clonotype with a few counts. The rearrangement links TRBV20-1 to TRBJ1-5; D is undetermined. The CDR3 runs 13 residues. Germline V gives CDR1 DFQATT, CDR2 SNEGSKA (reference sequence). The CDR3 DNA reads TGCAGCGCCGGGGTAACTAGCAATCAGCCCCAGCATTTT. This codes for CSAGVTSNQPQHF.

This clonotype was counted ten times or more. The V gene is TRBV19, the J gene TRBJ2-5; D is uncertain. Trimming stripped 3 bases from V and 4 bases from J, with 6 bases between. Germline CDR1 LNHDA, CDR2 SQIVND (reference sequence). The CDR3 totals 12 residues. The CDR3 loop reads CASSIPGETQYF. The CDR3 region has the DNA TGTGCCAGTAGTATCCCCGGAGAGACCCAGTACTTC.

This clonotype has more than one count but fewer than ten. V is TRBV20-1 and J is TRBJ2-3; 13 bases map to TRBD2. Germline V gene lookup returns CDR1 DFQATT and CDR2 SNEGSKA (reference sequence). There are 17 residues in the CDR3. Trimming removed 1 base from V and 2 bases from J; junction bases left unmatched: 6. The CDR3 sequence is CSARGQGLAGHTDTQYF. CDR3 in DNA: TGCAGTGCTAGAGGGCAGGGACTAGCGGGGCACACAGATACGCAGTATTTT.

This clonotype was seen only a few times. The chain has TRBV7-6 and TRBJ2-7, with D possibly matching TRBD2 (5 bases). Germline assignment: CDR1 SGHVS and CDR2 FNYEAQ. V was pared by 1 base and J by 1 base, with 11 bases between. The CDR3 extends over 15 amino acids. CDR3 in DNA: TGTGCCAGCAGCTTAGGTGGAGGCCAGTCCTACGAGCAGTACTTC. This encodes CASSLGGGQSYEQYF. The variable domain in full, completed from reference TRBV7-6 and TRBJ2-7, reads GAGVSQSPRYKVTKRGQDVALRCDPISGHVSLYWYRQALGQGPEFLTYFNYEAQQDKSGLPNDRFSAERPEGSISTLTIQRTEQRDSAMYRCASSLGGGQSYEQYFGPGTRLTVT.

This clonotype was seen only a few times. The gene calls are TRBV20-1 and TRBJ1-4; possibly TRBD1 for D (5 bases). The CDR3 totals 11 residues. Germline CDR1 DFQATT, CDR2 SNEGSKA (reference sequence). The CDR3 here is CAPGQAEKLFF. The CDR3 region has the DNA TGCGCACCGGGGCAGGCTGAAAAACTGTTTTTT.

V gene TRBV11-2 combines with J gene TRBJ2-1; TRBD2 agrees at 9 bases. Germline-derived CDR1 and CDR2 are SGHAT and FQNNGV. CDR3 size: 17 residues. The trim removed 2 bases at V and 0 bases at J, leaving 5 bases unmatched. In nucleotides, the CDR3 is TGTGCCAGCAGCTTACGGGTAGCGGGAGTCTCCTACAATGAGCAGTTCTTC. As protein: CASSLRVAGVSYNEQFF.

This clonotype has ten or more counts. CDR3 loop: CASSLVSVGVHTGELFF. In DNA form, the CDR3 reads TGCGCCAGCAGCTTGGTGTCTGTAGGTGTCCACACCGGGGAGCTGTTTTTT. This chain uses TRBV5-1 with TRBJ2-2; no clear D gene. V was shortened by 0 bases and J by 3 bases, with 15 bases between the two germline ends. This CDR3 has 17 amino acids. Germline V gene sequence: CDR1 SGHRS, CDR2 YFSETQ.

CDR3 nucleotides: TGTGCCATCAGGGACCCGGGACTAGCGTTACACGAGCAGTACTTC. Translated: CAIRDPGLALHEQYF. The rearrangement joins TRBV10-3 to TRBJ2-7; 10 bases agree with TRBD2. V was clipped by 6 bases and J by 5 bases; unmatched bases: 10. The V gene's germline CDR1 is ENHRY and CDR2 SYGVKD. The length of the CDR3 is 15 residues.